These T cell receptor beta chains were read from a single sample in a study of blood T cell repertoires in COVID-19. The table came from immunoSEQ multiplex PCR; TCRdb's copy has only in-frame clones and leaves some out. The sample comprises 230,000 or so clones, roughly 79% of which are singletons, and around 7% rests with the top ten. Input material: peripheral blood. These receptor sequences come from a woman older than 75 with COVID-19, enrolled during active disease. Each CDR3 is given with its conserved first and last residue. The order of the fields is clone size, J gene, V gene, CDR3 protein. Expanded clones get a size class; other rows say once, few or many, or leave the size out.

clone size: -
J gene: TRBJ2-2
V gene: TRBV6-5
CDR3 protein: CASSYLTAIYTGELFF

clone size: -
J gene: TRBJ1-5
V gene: TRBV18
CDR3 protein: CASSPNRELSQPQHF

clone size: -
J gene: TRBJ1-5
V gene: TRBV7-4
CDR3 protein: CASSPEGALYQPQHF

clone size: -
J gene: TRBJ1-5
V gene: TRBV7-2
CDR3 protein: CASTLTGNQPQHF

clone size: -
J gene: TRBJ2-1
V gene: TRBV9
CDR3 protein: CASSGRDSIYNEQFF

clone size: many
J gene: TRBJ1-1
V gene: TRBV29-1
CDR3 protein: CSVYRGPTEAFF

clone size: -
J gene: TRBJ1-1
V gene: TRBV30
CDR3 protein: CAWTRGGNTEAFF

clone size: few
J gene: TRBJ1-3
V gene: TRBV19
CDR3 protein: CASGTRGTSGNTIYF

clone size: -
J gene: TRBJ1-2
V gene: TRBV28
CDR3 protein: CASSLSGPYGYTF

clone size: -
J gene: TRBJ1-2
V gene: TRBV2
CDR3 protein: CASSPWEQGGGGYTF

clone size: few
J gene: TRBJ1-1
V gene: TRBV5-4
CDR3 protein: CASSRQGLNTEAFF

clone size: -
J gene: TRBJ1-3
V gene: TRBV18
CDR3 protein: CASSSGGSGNTIYF

clone size: -
J gene: TRBJ2-3
V gene: TRBV3-1/TRBV3-2
CDR3 protein: CASSRKGANTDTQYF

clone size: few
J gene: TRBJ1-5
V gene: TRBV30
CDR3 protein: CAWSGKGQGKNQPQHF

clone size: -
J gene: TRBJ2-1
V gene: TRBV5-1
CDR3 protein: CASSPITGGSYNEQFF

clone size: -
J gene: TRBJ2-7
V gene: TRBV7-2
CDR3 protein: CASSLGGGPVYEQYF

clone size: few
J gene: TRBJ1-4
V gene: TRBV5-4
CDR3 protein: CASSLGGREGEKLFF

clone size: -
J gene: TRBJ1-2
V gene: TRBV7-2
CDR3 protein: CASSLAAGGYYGYTF

clone size: -
J gene: TRBJ1-4
V gene: TRBV30
CDR3 protein: CAWQRGGRTPNEKLFF

clone size: -
J gene: TRBJ1-5
V gene: TRBV2
CDR3 protein: CASSAGVYVQHF

clone size: -
J gene: TRBJ1-2
V gene: TRBV7-9
CDR3 protein: CASSRTADGYTF

clone size: few
J gene: TRBJ2-7
V gene: TRBV7-9
CDR3 protein: CATYPPGASSSYEQYF

clone size: -
J gene: TRBJ1-1
V gene: TRBV10-3
CDR3 protein: CAISESRTGSNTEAFF

clone size: -
J gene: TRBJ1-2
V gene: TRBV19
CDR3 protein: CASWMGLANYGYTF

clone size: -
J gene: TRBJ1-1
V gene: TRBV11-1
CDR3 protein: CASSLGGAAFF

clone size: once
J gene: TRBJ1-1
V gene: TRBV28
CDR3 protein: CASQGTGGLTEAFF

clone size: -
J gene: TRBJ2-3
V gene: TRBV28
CDR3 protein: CATGGGESTDTQYF

clone size: -
J gene: TRBJ2-7
V gene: TRBV12-3/TRBV12-4
CDR3 protein: CASSLESGYEQYF

clone size: -
J gene: TRBJ2-3
V gene: TRBV4-2
CDR3 protein: CASSRGTSGGTDTQYF

clone size: -
J gene: TRBJ1-1
V gene: TRBV5-6
CDR3 protein: CASSFLDRENTEAFF

clone size: -
J gene: TRBJ2-1
V gene: TRBV15
CDR3 protein: CATSRGGSRNEQFF

clone size: once
J gene: TRBJ2-2
V gene: TRBV15
CDR3 protein: CATSRDRDSRTGELFF

clone size: -
J gene: TRBJ2-7
V gene: TRBV6-5
CDR3 protein: CASSSPGQGYYEQYF

clone size: -
J gene: TRBJ2-2
V gene: TRBV5-4
CDR3 protein: CASSLGTGSTGELFF

clone size: -
J gene: TRBJ1-6
V gene: TRBV27
CDR3 protein: CASSHILRTDNSPLHF

clone size: -
J gene: TRBJ1-1
V gene: TRBV9
CDR3 protein: CASSVRGQMNTEAFF

clone size: once
J gene: TRBJ2-7
V gene: TRBV11-2
CDR3 protein: CASSLDAAGGLEQYF